Below, 30 T cell receptor beta chains from the same sample are listed, as sequenced in a study of cytomegalovirus exposure and HLA in healthy donors. The PCR contained 60 Vbeta and 13 Jbeta primers. Assay: immunoSEQ multiplex PCR; the TCRdb copy retains only in-frame clones and omits some. Among roughly 150,000 clones listed, 85% were seen once. The specimen was PBMCs. These receptor sequences come from a boy between 2 and 15 years old in good health and CMV-seronegative.

The J gene is TRBJ2-2, the V gene TRBV18; 8 positions match TRBD1. The V segment lost 5 bases and the J segment 1 base; nucleotides outside the gene matches: 9. Germline loops: CDR1 KGHSH, CDR2 LQKENI. The CDR3 loop spans 17 amino acids. For the CDR3, the DNA is TGTGCCAGCTCAATTCTTGGGGGACAGGTGAACACCGGGGAGCTGTTTTTT. It codes for CASSILGGQVNTGELFF.

CDR3: CASSYGQGGYGYTF. CDR3 nucleotides: TGTGCCAGCAGTTATGGACAGGGGGGCTATGGCTACACCTTC. V gene TRBV6-6 combines with J gene TRBJ1-2; 10 positions match TRBD1. V lost 3 bases to trimming and J lost 4 bases; unmatched junction nucleotides: 2. The CDR3 totals 14 residues. Looked up from germline, CDR1 is MNHNY and CDR2 is SVGAGI (reference sequence).

The V call is TRBV5-1, the J call TRBJ2-3; the match to TRBD1 covers 8 bases. The CDR3 loop spans 14 amino acids. V shed 0 bases, J shed 4 bases, and the junction held 1 base outside the gene matches. The germline V gene has CDR1 SGHRS and CDR2 YFSETQ. The CDR3 DNA is TGCGCCAGCAGCTTGGAACAGGGGGCAGATACGCAGTATTTT. This sequence encodes CASSLEQGADTQYF. Full variable domain (remainder filled in from reference TRBV5-1 and TRBJ2-3): KAGVTQTPRYLIKTRGQQVTLSCSPISGHRSVSWYQQTPGQGLQFLFEYFSETQRNKGNFPGRFSGRQFSNSRSEMNVSTLELGDSALYLCASSLEQGADTQYFGPGTRLTVL.

This clone has a single count. The rearrangement uses TRBV30 and TRBJ1-1; 8 nucleotides align to TRBD1. The germline gives CDR1 GTSNPN, CDR2 SVGIG (reference sequence). With 4 bases clipped from V and 0 bases from J, the junction kept 16 bases outside the gene matches. This CDR3 comprises 18 residues. This chain's CDR3 is CAWIGSTGEDRVNTEAFF. The CDR3, as DNA: TGTGCCTGGATAGGTTCGACAGGGGAGGATAGGGTGAACACTGAAGCTTTCTTT.

Only a few counts were recorded for this clone. This chain uses TRBV6-4 with TRBJ2-1; 11 positions match TRBD2. This CDR3 has 18 residues. Trimming took 6 bases from V and 0 from J; bases not matched to a gene: 10. CDR1 and CDR2 (germline): MRHNA, SNTAGT. This chain's CDR3 is CASSQYRTSGSSYNEQFF. CDR3 nucleotides: TGTGCCAGCAGCCAATATCGGACTAGCGGGTCCTCCTACAATGAGCAGTTCTTC.

The chain combines TRBV28 with TRBJ2-5; TRBD1 aligns across 8 bases. This CDR3 region has 13 residues. Germline CDR1 MDHEN, CDR2 SYDVKM. V was pared by 7 bases and J by 5 bases, with 6 bases of the junction left unmatched. The CDR3 DNA sequence: TGTGCCAGCACAACAGGGGGGTGGGAGACCCAGTACTTC. Translation: CASTTGGWETQYF. Combining the CDR3 with reference TRBV28 and TRBJ2-5 gives the whole variable domain DVKVTQSSRYLVKRTGEKVFLECVQDMDHENMFWYRQDPGLGLRLIYFSYDVKMKEKGDIPEGYSVSREKKERFSLILESASTNQTSMYLCASTTGGWETQYFGPGTRLLVL.

Remarks on this clone: The sample carries other DNA sequences with the same CDR3. The rearrangement links TRBV18 to TRBJ2-7; 9 bases align to TRBD2. V was clipped by 0 bases and J by 4 bases; unmatched bases: 7. This CDR3 contains 16 residues. Germline V gives CDR1 KGHSH, CDR2 LQKENI. The CDR3 DNA follows: TGTGCCAGCTCACCACCTGGGCTAGCGGGACTATACGAGCAGTACTTC. It codes for CASSPPGLAGLYEQYF. The variable domain in full, with the rest retrieved from reference TRBV18 and TRBJ2-7, is NAGVMQNPRHLVRRRGQEARLRCSPMKGHSHVYWYRQLPEEGLKFMVYLQKENIIDESGMPKERFSAEFPKEGPSILRIQQVVRGDSAAYFCASSPPGLAGLYEQYFGPGTRLTVT.

The gene calls are TRBV30 and TRBJ2-3; the D gene is possibly TRBD1 (5 bases). The V gene's germline CDR1 is GTSNPN and CDR2 SVGIG (reference sequence). The CDR3 spans 11 residues. V lost 8 bases, J lost 4 bases, and 10 bases lay in between. Here the CDR3 DNA reads TGTGCCCGCCAAGGGGCAGATACGCAGTATTTT. Translated, it gives CARQGADTQYF. Supplemented by reference TRBV30 and TRBJ2-3, the full variable domain reads SQTIHQWPATLVQPVGSPLSLECTVEGTSNPNLYWYRQAAGRGLQLLFYSVGIGQISSEVPQNLSASRPQDRQFILSSKKLLLSDSGFYLCARQGADTQYFGPGTRLTVL.

The V gene is TRBV28, the J gene TRBJ2-2; a weak D match, TRBD2 (6 bases). Germline-derived CDR1 and CDR2 are MDHEN and SYDVKM. Trimming removed 8 bases from V and 4 bases from J, with 11 bases in between. The CDR3 has 13 residues. CDR3 nucleotides: TGTGCCAGCCTCGGGGGTCCCACCGGGGAGCTGTTTTTT. Translating it yields CASLGGPTGELFF.

The rearrangement uses TRBV7-8 and TRBJ2-1; maybe TRBD2 (7 bases). The CDR3 contains 15 residues. The germline CDR1 and CDR2 sequences are SGHVS and FQNEAQ. The ends were cut back, 5 bases at V and 7 bases at J, with 18 bases in the middle. The CDR3 region has the DNA TGTGCCAGCAGCCCGAAGAGGGGGGAGGGGAATGAGCAGTTCTTC. It translates to CASSPKRGEGNEQFF.

This chain joins TRBV28 and TRBJ2-3; possible D gene TRBD1, 6 bases. V was pared by 4 bases and J by 4 bases, with 12 bases between. The CDR3 extends over 14 amino acids. Germline lookup yields CDR1 MDHEN and CDR2 SYDVKM. CDR3 region: CASSWKGVADTQYF. As DNA, the CDR3 is TGTGCCAGCAGTTGGAAGGGGGTAGCAGATACGCAGTATTTT.

The chain couples TRBV28 to TRBJ2-5; tentative D call: TRBD2 (7 bases). This CDR3 contains 18 residues. Trimming stripped 5 bases from V and 1 base from J, with 23 bases between. Looked up from germline, CDR1 is MDHEN and CDR2 is SYDVKM. The DNA of the CDR3 is TGTGCCAGCAGTACCACAGGGCTCCGGGGGGTAGGCCAAGAGACCCAGTACTTC. Amino acid sequence: CASSTTGLRGVGQETQYF.

CDR3 DNA: TGTGCCAGTAGTATAGGAACAGGGGGCGAGCAGTACTTC. This gives the protein CASSIGTGGEQYF. J is TRBJ2-7 and V is TRBV19, with 8 bases that match TRBD1. With V trimmed by 1 base and J by 6 bases, 2 bases remained unmatched. Germline V gives CDR1 LNHDA, CDR2 SQIVND (reference sequence). CDR3 size: 13 residues.

The chain combines TRBV6-5 with TRBJ1-5; 7 nucleotides line up with TRBD1. Per the germline V gene, CDR1 is MNHEY and CDR2 is SVGAGI. Unmatched junction bases numbered 6, after V lost 6 bases and J lost 1 base. This CDR3 has 15 residues. The CDR3 loop reads CASSGDSFSNQPQHF. The DNA for the CDR3 is TGTGCCAGCAGCGGGGACAGTTTCAGCAATCAGCCCCAGCATTTT.

The V and J genes are TRBV5-1 and TRBJ2-3; TRBD2 agrees at 9 bases. Germline-derived CDR1 and CDR2 are SGHRS and YFSETQ. Germline trimming cut 1 base from V and 0 bases from J; bases unmatched to any gene: 6. The CDR3 runs to 17 residues. The CDR3 nucleotides read TGCGCCAGCAGCTTGAATCCTAGCGGGGCCAGCACAGATACGCAGTATTTT. It is translated as CASSLNPSGASTDTQYF.

This rearrangement joins TRBV5-1 to TRBJ2-3, with 7 nucleotides matching TRBD2. Germline assignment: CDR1 SGHRS and CDR2 YFSETQ. The CDR3 extends over 16 amino acids. The V gene end was trimmed by 5 bases and the J gene end by 4 bases; junction bases not matched to a gene: 13. The CDR3 protein is CASRFASGGVADTQYF. The CDR3 region has the DNA TGCGCCAGCAGATTCGCTAGCGGAGGGGTGGCAGATACGCAGTATTTT. The entire variable domain, with the rest obtained from reference TRBV5-1 and TRBJ2-3, is as follows: KAGVTQTPRYLIKTRGQQVTLSCSPISGHRSVSWYQQTPGQGLQFLFEYFSETQRNKGNFPGRFSGRQFSNSRSEMNVSTLELGDSALYLCASRFASGGVADTQYFGPGTRLTVL.

The chain employs TRBV29-1 and TRBJ2-2, with unresolved D. The ends were cut back, 5 bases at V and 6 bases at J, with 10 bases in the middle. CDR1 and CDR2 (germline): SQVTM, ANQGSEA. CDR3 length: 12 amino acids. DNA of the CDR3: TGCAGCGTTCTCCGTAATCCCGGGGAGCTGTTTTTT. This encodes CSVLRNPGELFF.

The chain has TRBV7-2 and TRBJ1-1; D not resolved. Trimming took 5 bases from V and 5 from J, leaving 12 bases between them. The CDR3 totals 13 residues. CDR1 SGHTA and CDR2 FQGNSA come from the germline V gene. CDR3 sequence: CASSLDPGTEAFF. In DNA form, the CDR3 reads TGTGCCAGCAGCCTAGATCCGGGGACTGAAGCTTTCTTT.

J is TRBJ2-2 and V is TRBV5-1, with 10 bases aligning to TRBD2. V was clipped by 4 bases and J by 0 bases; unmatched bases: 3. Germline CDR1 SGHRS, CDR2 YFSETQ. This CDR3 has 16 residues. CDR3 sequence (DNA): TGCGCCAGCAGCCCCCTAGCGGGGGCGAACACCGGGGAGCTGTTTTTT. Encoded protein: CASSPLAGANTGELFF.

This clone was counted between two and nine times. CDR3 bases: TGTGCCAGCAGTGACTCGGGTGGGGGGGCCTACAATGAGCAGTTCTTC. Amino acid sequence: CASSDSGGGAYNEQFF. This chain joins TRBV6-4 and TRBJ2-1; 7 nucleotides match TRBD2. After removal of 0 bases from V and 2 bases from J, the junction contained 4 bases not matched to a gene. Germline-derived CDR1 and CDR2 are MRHNA and SNTAGT. CDR3 length: 16 amino acids.

This clone has a handful of counts. The chain employs TRBV28 and TRBJ1-5; the D gene is possibly TRBD1 (5 bases). V lost 2 bases, J lost 1 base, and 21 bases lay in between. The CDR3 is 19 amino acids. Germline V gene sequence: CDR1 MDHEN, CDR2 SYDVKM. The CDR3 region has the DNA TGTGCCAGCAGTTTAAGGTCAGGGAGGAACGTCAAAAGCAATCAGCCCCAGCATTTT. Translated, it gives CASSLRSGRNVKSNQPQHF.

The chain links TRBV6-1 to TRBJ2-7, with 7 bases aligning to TRBD2. Germline CDR1 reads MNHNS; CDR2 reads SASEGT. V dropped 1 base and J dropped 7; count of bases not matched to a gene: 13. CDR3 size: 16 residues. The CDR3 region is CASSEVPGGTQGEQYV. CDR3 in DNA: TGTGCCAGCAGTGAAGTACCGGGGGGAACGCAAGGGGAGCAGTACGTC.

The chain combines TRBV15 with TRBJ1-6, with D perhaps matching TRBD1 (6 bases). Germline loops: CDR1 LNHNV, CDR2 YYDKDF (reference sequence). Trimming removed 5 bases from V and 4 bases from J, with 12 bases in between. The CDR3 length is 15 residues. CDR3 region: CATSPTDSYNSPLHF. CDR3 in DNA: TGTGCCACCAGCCCCACGGACAGTTATAATTCACCCCTCCACTTT.

The chain is built from TRBV6-1 and TRBJ2-7; 8 nucleotides match TRBD1. Germline CDR1 MNHNS, CDR2 SASEGT. J was trimmed by 3 bases and V by 3 bases; bases with no gene match: 4. The CDR3 extends over 14 amino acids. The CDR3 region is CASSELTGGYEQYV. The CDR3 DNA reads as TGTGCCAGCAGTGAGTTAACAGGGGGCTACGAGCAGTACGTC.

The chain joins TRBV5-1 to TRBJ2-3; no firm D call. This CDR3 spans 14 amino acids. Between the trimmed V and J ends, which lost 0 bases and 6 bases, there was a span of 11 bases. In germline, CDR1 is SGHRS, CDR2 YFSETQ. The CDR3 DNA follows: TGCGCCAGCAGCTTGGCTCGCGGAGCCGATACGCAGTATTTT. Amino acids: CASSLARGADTQYF. The full variable domain, in which reference TRBV5-1 and TRBJ2-3 provide the parts outside the CDR3, is KAGVTQTPRYLIKTRGQQVTLSCSPISGHRSVSWYQQTPGQGLQFLFEYFSETQRNKGNFPGRFSGRQFSNSRSEMNVSTLELGDSALYLCASSLARGADTQYFGPGTRLTVL.

This chain links TRBV18 with TRBJ2-7, with TRBD2 identical over 8 bases. Trimming at V came to 1 base and at J to 2 bases, leaving 7 bases not matched to a gene. Germline values: CDR1 KGHSH, CDR2 LQKENI. CDR3 length: 16 residues. As DNA, the CDR3 is TGTGCCAGCTCACCACAAAATAGCGGGGCGACCTACGAGCAGTACTTC. Amino acid sequence: CASSPQNSGATYEQYF.

This clone was observed once. This sample also contains other DNA sequences that code for the same CDR3. V usage is TRBV2 and J usage is TRBJ2-7; 9 nucleotides match TRBD2. The V segment lost 2 bases and the J segment 9 bases; nucleotides outside the gene matches: 11. This CDR3 has 15 residues. CDR1 SNHLY and CDR2 FYNNEI come from the germline V gene. The CDR3 here is CASSEFLAGTPGQYV. The CDR3 nucleotides read TGTGCCAGCAGTGAATTCCTAGCGGGGACTCCCGGGCAGTACGTC.

V usage is TRBV6-1 and J usage is TRBJ1-1, with TRBD1 identical over 10 bases. Germline V gene lookup returns CDR1 MNHNS and CDR2 SASEGT. This CDR3 comprises 13 residues. Germline trimming cut 7 bases from V and 5 bases from J; bases unmatched to any gene: 4. The CDR3 region has the DNA TGTGCCAGCAAGGGGACAGGGGAAACTGAAGCTTTCTTT. Translating gives CASKGTGETEAFF.

The chain employs TRBV6-4 and TRBJ2-1, with D possibly TRBD1 on 6 matching bases. The CDR3 sequence is 11 residues long. Germline V CDR1 and CDR2: MRHNA, SNTAGT. The V and J ends lost 4 bases and 11 bases respectively, with 9 bases between them. The CDR3 sequence is CASSAGTKQFF. The CDR3 DNA sequence: TGTGCCAGCAGTGCAGGGACAAAGCAGTTCTTC.

The chain has TRBV10-2 and TRBJ2-5; D perhaps matches TRBD2 (6 bases). The germline V gene has CDR1 WSHSY and CDR2 SAAADI. The CDR3 sequence is 14 residues long. V was shortened by 0 bases and J by 4 bases, with 9 bases between the two germline ends. CDR3 nucleotide sequence: TGCGCCAGCAGTGAGTCTGGAGGGAGAGAGACCCAGTACTTC. Amino acids: CASSESGGRETQYF.